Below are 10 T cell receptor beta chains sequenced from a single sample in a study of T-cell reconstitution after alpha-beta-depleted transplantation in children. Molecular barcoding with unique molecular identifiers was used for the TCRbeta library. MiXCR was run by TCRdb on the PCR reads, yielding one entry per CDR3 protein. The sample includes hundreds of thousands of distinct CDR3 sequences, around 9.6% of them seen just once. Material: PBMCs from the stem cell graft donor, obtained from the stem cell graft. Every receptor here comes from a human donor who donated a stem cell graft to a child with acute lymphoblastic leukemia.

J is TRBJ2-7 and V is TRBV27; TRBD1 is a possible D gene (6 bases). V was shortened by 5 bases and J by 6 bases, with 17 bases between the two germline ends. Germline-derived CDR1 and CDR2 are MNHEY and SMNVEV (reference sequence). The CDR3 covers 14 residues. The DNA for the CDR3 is TGTGCCAGCAGTCCGCGGACAGCCTGGGGCGAGCAGTACTTC. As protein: CASSPRTAWGEQYF.

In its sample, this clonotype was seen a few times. The CDR3 reads CASSLQGQGKYNEQFF. CDR3 nucleotide sequence: TGTGCCAGCAGTTTACAGGGACAGGGAAAATACAATGAGCAGTTCTTC. This chain connects TRBV12-3 or TRBV12-4 to TRBJ2-1; 9 nucleotides line up with TRBD1. The CDR3 is 16 residues long. J gave up 4 bases and V 2 bases, and 6 bases lay outside the gene matches.

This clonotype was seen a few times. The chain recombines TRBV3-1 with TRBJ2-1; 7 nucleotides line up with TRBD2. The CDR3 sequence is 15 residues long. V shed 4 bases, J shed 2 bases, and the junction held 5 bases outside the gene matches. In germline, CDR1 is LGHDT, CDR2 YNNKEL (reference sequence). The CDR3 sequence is CASSLSSGTYNEQFF. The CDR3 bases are TGTGCCAGCAGCCTGTCTAGCGGTACCTACAATGAGCAGTTCTTC.

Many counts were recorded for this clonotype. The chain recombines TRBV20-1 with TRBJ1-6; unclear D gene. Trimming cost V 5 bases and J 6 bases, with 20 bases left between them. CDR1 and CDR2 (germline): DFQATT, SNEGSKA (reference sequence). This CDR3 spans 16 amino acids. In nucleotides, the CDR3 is TGCAGTGCTCAAATGCCGGAGAGGCCACTTAATTCACCCCTCCACTTT. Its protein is CSAQMPERPLNSPLHF.

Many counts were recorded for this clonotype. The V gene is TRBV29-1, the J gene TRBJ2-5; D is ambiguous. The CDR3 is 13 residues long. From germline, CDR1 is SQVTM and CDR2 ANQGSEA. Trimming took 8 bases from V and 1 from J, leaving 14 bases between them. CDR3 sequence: CSCAWTGQETQYF. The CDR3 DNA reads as TGCAGCTGCGCCTGGACGGGCCAAGAGACCCAGTACTTC.

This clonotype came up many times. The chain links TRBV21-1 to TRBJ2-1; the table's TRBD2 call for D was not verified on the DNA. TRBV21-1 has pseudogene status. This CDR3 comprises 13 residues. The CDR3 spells CASSSGGGSEQFF. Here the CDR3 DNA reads TGTGCCAGCAGCTCCGGGGGGGGCAGTGAGCAGTTCTTC.

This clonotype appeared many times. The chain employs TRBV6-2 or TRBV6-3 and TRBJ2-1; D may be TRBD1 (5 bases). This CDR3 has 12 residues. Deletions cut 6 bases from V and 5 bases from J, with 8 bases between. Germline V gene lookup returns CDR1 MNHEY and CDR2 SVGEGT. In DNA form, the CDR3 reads TGTGCCAGCAGACTCAGGGACAATGAGCAGTTCTTC. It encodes CASRLRDNEQFF.

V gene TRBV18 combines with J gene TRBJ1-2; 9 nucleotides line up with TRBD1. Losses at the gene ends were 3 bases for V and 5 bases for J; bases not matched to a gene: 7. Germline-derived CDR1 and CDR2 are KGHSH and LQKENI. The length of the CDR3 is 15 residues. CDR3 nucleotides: TGTGCCAGCTCACCTGGGACAGGGAACGATTATGGCTACACCTTC. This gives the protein CASSPGTGNDYGYTF. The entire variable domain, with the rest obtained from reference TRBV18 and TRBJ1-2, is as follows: NAGVMQNPRHLVRRRGQEARLRCSPMKGHSHVYWYRQLPEEGLKFMVYLQKENIIDESGMPKERFSAEFPKEGPSILRIQQVVRGDSAAYFCASSPGTGNDYGYTFGSGTRLTVV.

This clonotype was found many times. CDR3 residues: CASSDLLAGVTGELFF. In DNA form, the CDR3 reads TGCGCCAGCAGTGATCTTCTAGCGGGAGTCACCGGGGAGCTGTTTTTT. V gene TRBV10-2 combines with J gene TRBJ2-2; 10 bases are a match to TRBD2. V trimming: 3 bases; J trimming: 4 bases; junction bases outside the gene matches: 5. The CDR3 consists of 16 residues. Germline values: CDR1 WSHSY, CDR2 SAAADI.

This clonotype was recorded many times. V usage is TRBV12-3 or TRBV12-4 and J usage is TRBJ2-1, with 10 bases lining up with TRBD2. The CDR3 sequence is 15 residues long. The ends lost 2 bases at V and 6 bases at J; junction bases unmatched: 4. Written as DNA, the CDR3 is TGTGCCAGCAGTTTACTAGCGGGGGCCATCAATGAGCAGTTCTTC. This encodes CASSLLAGAINEQFF.